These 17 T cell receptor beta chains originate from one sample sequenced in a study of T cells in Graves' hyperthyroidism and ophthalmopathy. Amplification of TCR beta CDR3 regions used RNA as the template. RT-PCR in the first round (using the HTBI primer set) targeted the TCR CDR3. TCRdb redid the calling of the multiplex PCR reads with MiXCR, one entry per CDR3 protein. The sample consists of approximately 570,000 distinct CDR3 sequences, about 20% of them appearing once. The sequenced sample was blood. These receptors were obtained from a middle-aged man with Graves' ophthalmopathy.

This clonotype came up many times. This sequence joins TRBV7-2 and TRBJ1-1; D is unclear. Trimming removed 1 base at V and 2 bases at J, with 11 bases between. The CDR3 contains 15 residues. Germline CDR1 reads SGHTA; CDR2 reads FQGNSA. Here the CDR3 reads CASSLVARQNTEAFF. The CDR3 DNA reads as TGTGCCAGCAGCTTAGTGGCCAGGCAAAACACTGAAGCTTTCTTT.

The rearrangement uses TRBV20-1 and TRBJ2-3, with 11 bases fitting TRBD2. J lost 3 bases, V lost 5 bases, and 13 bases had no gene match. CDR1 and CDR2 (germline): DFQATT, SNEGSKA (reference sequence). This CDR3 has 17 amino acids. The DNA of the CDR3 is TGCAGTGCTTCCCCCTTAGCGGGGGGGGGTAGGACAGATACGCAGTATTTT. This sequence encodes CSASPLAGGGRTDTQYF.

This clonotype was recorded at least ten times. The CDR3 is CASSPPVTSGGVKTQYF. In nucleotides, the CDR3 is TGTGCCAGCAGCCCGCCAGTGACTAGCGGCGGTGTAAAGACCCAGTACTTC. The rearrangement uses TRBV7-2 and TRBJ2-5; 9 nucleotides agree with TRBD2. In germline, CDR1 is SGHTA, CDR2 FQGNSA. The CDR3 has 17 amino acids. After removal of 5 bases from V and 6 bases from J, the junction contained 16 bases not matched to a gene.

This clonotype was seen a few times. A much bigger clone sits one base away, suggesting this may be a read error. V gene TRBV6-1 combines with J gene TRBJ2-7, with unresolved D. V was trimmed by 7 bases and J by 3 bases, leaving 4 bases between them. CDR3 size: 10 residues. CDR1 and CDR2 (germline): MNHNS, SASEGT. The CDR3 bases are TGTGCCAGCAATGACTACGAGCAGTACTTC. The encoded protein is CASNDYEQYF.

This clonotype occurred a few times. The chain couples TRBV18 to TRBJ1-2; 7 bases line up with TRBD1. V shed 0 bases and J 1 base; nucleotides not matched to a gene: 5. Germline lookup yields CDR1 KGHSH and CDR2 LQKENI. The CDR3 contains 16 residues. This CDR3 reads CASSPPTGQVNYGYTF. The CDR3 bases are TGTGCCAGCTCACCACCGACAGGGCAAGTTAACTATGGCTACACCTTC.

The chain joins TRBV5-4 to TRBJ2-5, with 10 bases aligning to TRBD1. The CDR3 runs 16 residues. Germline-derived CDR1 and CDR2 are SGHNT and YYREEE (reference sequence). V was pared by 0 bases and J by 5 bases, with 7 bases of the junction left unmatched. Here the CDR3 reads CASSLAVTGGAETQYF. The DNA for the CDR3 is TGTGCCAGCAGCTTGGCGGTGACAGGGGGCGCGGAGACCCAGTACTTC.

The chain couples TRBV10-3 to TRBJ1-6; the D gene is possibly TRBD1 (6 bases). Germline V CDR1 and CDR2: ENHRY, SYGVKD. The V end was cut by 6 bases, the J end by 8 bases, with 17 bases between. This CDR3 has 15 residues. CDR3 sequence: CAISNRDIADSPLHF. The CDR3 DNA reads TGTGCCATCAGCAACCGGGACATTGCTGATTCACCCCTCCACTTT.

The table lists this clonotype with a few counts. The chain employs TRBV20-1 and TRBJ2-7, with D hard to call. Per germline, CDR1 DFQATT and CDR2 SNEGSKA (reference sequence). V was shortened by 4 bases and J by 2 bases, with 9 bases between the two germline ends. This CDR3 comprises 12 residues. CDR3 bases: TGCAGTGCTACGCAGACCGCCTACGAGCAGTACTTC. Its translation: CSATQTAYEQYF.

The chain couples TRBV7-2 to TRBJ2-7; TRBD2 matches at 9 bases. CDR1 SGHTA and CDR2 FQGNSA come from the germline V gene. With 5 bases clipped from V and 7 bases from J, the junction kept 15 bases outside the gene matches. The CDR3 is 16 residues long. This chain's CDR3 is CASSRTSTSGFWEQYF. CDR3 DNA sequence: TGTGCCAGCAGCCGGACTTCGACTAGCGGTTTTTGGGAGCAGTACTTC.

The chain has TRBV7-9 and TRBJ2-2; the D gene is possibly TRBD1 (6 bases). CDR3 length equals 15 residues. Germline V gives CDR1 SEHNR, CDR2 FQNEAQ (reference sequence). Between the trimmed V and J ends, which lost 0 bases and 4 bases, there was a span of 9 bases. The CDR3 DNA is TGTGCCAGCAGCTTAGCCGGGACACCCACCGGGGAGCTGTTTTTT. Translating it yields CASSLAGTPTGELFF.

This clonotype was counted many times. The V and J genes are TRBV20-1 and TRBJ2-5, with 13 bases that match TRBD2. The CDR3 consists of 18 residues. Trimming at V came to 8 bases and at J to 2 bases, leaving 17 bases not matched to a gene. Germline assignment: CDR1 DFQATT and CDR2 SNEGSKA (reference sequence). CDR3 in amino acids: CSNTQLAGGPWGQETQYF. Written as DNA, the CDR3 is TGCAGTAATACCCAACTAGCGGGAGGGCCCTGGGGACAAGAGACCCAGTACTTC.

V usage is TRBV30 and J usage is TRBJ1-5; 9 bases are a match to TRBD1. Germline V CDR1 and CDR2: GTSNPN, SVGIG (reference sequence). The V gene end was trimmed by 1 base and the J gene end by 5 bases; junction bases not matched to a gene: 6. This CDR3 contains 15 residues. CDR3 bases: TGTGCCTGGAGTGCGACAGGGGGAACTTATCAGCCCCAGCATTTT. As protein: CAWSATGGTYQPQHF.

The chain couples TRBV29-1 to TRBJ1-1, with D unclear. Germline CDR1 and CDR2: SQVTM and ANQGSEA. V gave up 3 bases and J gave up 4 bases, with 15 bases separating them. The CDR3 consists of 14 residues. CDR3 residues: CSVDQPYGGTEAFF. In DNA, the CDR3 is TGCAGCGTTGATCAGCCTTATGGAGGCACTGAAGCTTTCTTT.

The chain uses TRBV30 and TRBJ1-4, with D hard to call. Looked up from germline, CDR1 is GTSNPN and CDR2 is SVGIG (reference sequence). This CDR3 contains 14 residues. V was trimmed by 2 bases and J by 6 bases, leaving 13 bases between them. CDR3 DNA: TGTGCCTGGAGTTCTGGGCGAGGCTATGAAAAACTGTTTTTT. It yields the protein CAWSSGRGYEKLFF. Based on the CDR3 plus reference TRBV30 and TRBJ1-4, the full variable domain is SQTIHQWPATLVQPVGSPLSLECTVEGTSNPNLYWYRQAAGRGLQLLFYSVGIGQISSEVPQNLSASRPQDRQFILSSKKLLLSDSGFYLCAWSSGRGYEKLFFGSGTQLSVL.

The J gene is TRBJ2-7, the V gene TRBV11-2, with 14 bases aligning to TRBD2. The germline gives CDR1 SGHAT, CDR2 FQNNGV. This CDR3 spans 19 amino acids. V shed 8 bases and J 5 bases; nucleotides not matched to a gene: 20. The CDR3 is CASGYPPTGTSGSVHEQYF. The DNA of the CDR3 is TGTGCCAGCGGATACCCCCCTACCGGGACTAGCGGGAGCGTGCACGAGCAGTACTTC.

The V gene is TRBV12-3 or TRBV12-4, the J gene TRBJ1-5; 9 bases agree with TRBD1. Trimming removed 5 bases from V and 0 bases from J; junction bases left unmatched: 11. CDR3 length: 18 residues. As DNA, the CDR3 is TGTGCCAGCAGTGCCCTGGGACAGGGACTTTATAGCAATCAGCCCCAGCATTTT. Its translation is CASSALGQGLYSNQPQHF.

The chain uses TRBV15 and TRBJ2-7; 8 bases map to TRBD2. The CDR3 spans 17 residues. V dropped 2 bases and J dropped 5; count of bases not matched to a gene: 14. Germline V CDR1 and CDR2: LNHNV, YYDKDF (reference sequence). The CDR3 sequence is CATSRSGGGVFGDEQYF. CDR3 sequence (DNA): TGTGCCACCAGCAGATCCGGGGGGGGAGTGTTTGGAGACGAGCAGTACTTC.